This T cell receptor (beta chain) was documented in a study of OX40 agonist ivuxolimab in advanced cancers. Across the study: Every 2 weeks, patients got intravenous ivuxolimab at one of six dose levels (0.01-10 mg/kg). Dose-escalation subjects each had hepatocellular carcinoma, melanoma, renal cell or head and neck cancer.

J gave up 1 base and V 3 bases, and 5 bases lay outside the gene matches. Germline CDR1 is GTSNPN and CDR2 is SVGIG (reference sequence). The CDR3 totals 14 residues. Sequencing was performed with immunoSEQ multiplex PCR; in TCRdb, only in-frame clones are kept and a portion is missing. The sample lists under 25,000 clones; roughly 90% were seen once. The sample was CD4+ or CD8+ T cells sorted from blood, taken in a trial of the OX40 agonist ivuxolimab. This TCR was sampled from an adult with an advanced solid tumor such as melanoma, head and neck, liver or kidney cancer. The V call is TRBV30, the J call TRBJ2-5; 7 positions agree with TRBD1. The CDR3 loop reads CAWRVGGPQETQYF. Written as DNA, the CDR3 is TGTGCCTGGAGGGTAGGGGGCCCCCAAGAGACCCAGTACTTC.